This entry lists 31 T cell receptor beta chains sequenced from one sample in a study of T cell responses to AZD1222 COVID-19 vaccine. The protocol was immunoSEQ multiplex PCR, while the TCRdb copy is restricted to in-frame clones and leaves out a portion. The sample contains over 120,000 clones, roughly 89% of which appear only once. This material consisted of peripheral blood, taken 28 days after the second AZD1222 dose. These receptors all stem from an adult who received the AZD1222 COVID-19 vaccine.

This sequence joins TRBV5-6 and TRBJ1-3, with no clear D. CDR3 length equals 14 residues. The V gene lost 2 bases and the J gene lost 0 bases, with 6 bases spanning the gap. CDR1 SGHDT and CDR2 YYEEEE come from the germline V gene. CDR3 DNA: TGTGCCAGCAGCTTCGGCCACTCTGGAAACACCATATATTTT. Translated, it gives CASSFGHSGNTIYF.

This chain links TRBV3-1 (or the pseudogene TRBV3-2) with TRBJ1-2; tentative D call: TRBD1 (6 bases). There are 13 residues in the CDR3. CDR1 is LGHDT, CDR2 YNNKEL, per germline (reference sequence). V was cut by 4 bases and J by 4 bases, with 10 bases left in between. CDR3 bases: TGTGCCAGCAGCCGGGAGGGGGTCTATGGCTACACCTTC. Translated, it gives CASSREGVYGYTF.

The chain has TRBV29-1 and TRBJ2-7; 8 nucleotides agree with TRBD2. This CDR3 spans 14 amino acids. Germline lookup yields CDR1 SQVTM and CDR2 ANQGSEA. V gave up 5 bases and J gave up 2 bases; unmatched junction bases: 8. The CDR3 loop reads CSVIATSGPYEQYF. The CDR3 DNA reads as TGCAGCGTTATAGCCACTAGCGGCCCCTACGAGCAGTACTTC.

The chain couples TRBV14 to TRBJ1-2, with 8 bases that match TRBD1. The length of the CDR3 is 15 residues. V was clipped by 4 bases and J by 0 bases; unmatched bases: 4. Germline V gene data show CDR1 as SGHDN and CDR2 as FVKESK. For the CDR3, the DNA is TGTGCCAGCAGCCGGACAGGGCCAGCTAACTATGGCTACACCTTC. It codes for CASSRTGPANYGYTF.

The chain employs TRBV9 and TRBJ2-3; 8 bases are shared with TRBD2. The CDR3 contains 15 residues. Germline V gene sequence: CDR1 SGDLS, CDR2 YYNGEE. V shed 3 bases and J 2 bases; nucleotides not matched to a gene: 5. The CDR3 sequence: CASSETSGLTDTQYF. Here the CDR3 DNA reads TGTGCCAGCAGCGAAACTAGCGGACTCACAGATACGCAGTATTTT.

This chain's CDR3 is CASRLTGAHGYTF. CDR3 sequence (DNA): TGTGCCAGCAGGCTGACAGGGGCTCATGGCTACACCTTC. V and J are TRBV28 and TRBJ1-2; 8 nucleotides agree with TRBD1. Losses at the gene ends were 6 bases for V and 6 bases for J; bases not matched to a gene: 6. Germline V gene data show CDR1 as MDHEN and CDR2 as SYDVKM. The length of the CDR3 is 13 residues.

The genes are TRBV5-1 and TRBJ2-2; D gene unclear. V was clipped by 3 bases and J by 4 bases, with 7 bases between them. The V gene's germline CDR1 is SGHRS and CDR2 YFSETQ. This CDR3 contains 13 residues. CDR3 region: CASSSYPTGELFF. The DNA of the CDR3 is TGCGCCAGCAGCTCTTATCCCACCGGGGAGCTGTTTTTT.

The chain employs TRBV12-5 and TRBJ2-1; 7 bases are shared with TRBD2. The germline CDR1 and CDR2 sequences are LGHNT and FRNRAP. The CDR3 sequence is 12 residues long. The J segment lost 10 bases and the V segment lost 1 base, leaving 1 base of the junction unmatched. The chain's CDR3 is CASGLAGLEQFF. In DNA, the CDR3 is TGTGCTAGTGGTTTGGCGGGACTAGAGCAGTTCTTC.

The chain joins TRBV20-1 to TRBJ2-1; no definite D call. Germline loops: CDR1 DFQATT, CDR2 SNEGSKA (reference sequence). The CDR3 loop spans 15 amino acids. V gave up 3 bases and J gave up 3 bases, with 15 bases separating them. CDR3: CSASLVGTFYNEQFF. The CDR3 nucleotides read TGCAGTGCTAGTCTGGTCGGAACCTTCTACAATGAGCAGTTCTTC.

The V and J genes are TRBV7-9 and TRBJ1-1; D may be TRBD1 (5 bases). Per germline, CDR1 SEHNR and CDR2 FQNEAQ (reference sequence). The V and J ends lost 4 bases and 11 bases respectively, with 17 bases between them. The CDR3 runs 13 residues. The CDR3 loop reads CASSSLQETPAFF. The DNA of the CDR3 is TGTGCCAGCAGCTCTCTACAGGAAACGCCGGCTTTCTTT. The full variable domain, with the rest looked up from reference TRBV7-9 and TRBJ1-1, is DTGVSQNPRHKITKRGQNVTFRCDPISEHNRLYWYRQTLGQGPEFLTYFQNEAQLEKSRLLSDRFSAERPKGSFSTLEIQRTEQGDSAMYLCASSSLQETPAFFGQGTRLTVV.

The chain is built from TRBV12-3 or TRBV12-4 and TRBJ1-2; D call uncertain. This CDR3 is 12 amino acids long. V was clipped by 5 bases and J by 2 bases, with 6 bases between them. CDR3 coding DNA: TGTGCCAGCAGTCCCGACAACTATGGCTACACCTTC. Protein product: CASSPDNYGYTF.

V gene TRBV7-9 combines with J gene TRBJ1-4; 7 bases align to TRBD1. CDR3 length: 16 amino acids. V trimming: 5 bases; J trimming: 4 bases; junction bases outside the gene matches: 10. Germline V gives CDR1 SEHNR, CDR2 FQNEAQ (reference sequence). The DNA for the CDR3 is TGTGCCAGCAGCCTTAGGGACAGCCAATTTAATGAAAAACTGTTTTTT. This gives the protein CASSLRDSQFNEKLFF.

The chain has TRBV11-2 and TRBJ2-3, with D maybe TRBD2 (5 bases). V was clipped by 5 bases and J by 0 bases, with 15 bases between them. In germline, CDR1 is SGHAT, CDR2 FQNNGV. The CDR3 has 16 residues. The CDR3 here is CASSLQGLESTDTQYF. CDR3 DNA sequence: TGTGCCAGCAGCCTCCAAGGACTGGAAAGCACAGATACGCAGTATTTT.

The chain joins TRBV7-2 to TRBJ1-5; D is possibly TRBD1 (5 bases). The germline V gene has CDR1 SGHTA and CDR2 FQGNSA. The CDR3 sequence is 16 residues long. The V and J ends lost 4 bases and 0 bases respectively, with 13 bases between them. In nucleotides, the CDR3 is TGTGCCAGCAGCTCCGGGACCTCAGCTAGCAATCAGCCCCAGCATTTT. It encodes CASSSGTSASNQPQHF.

The rearrangement uses TRBV5-6 and TRBJ2-7; maybe TRBD2 (6 bases). Germline CDR1 reads SGHDT; CDR2 reads YYEEEE. V lost 4 bases and J 0 bases, leaving 23 bases between the germline ends. The CDR3 contains 18 residues. The CDR3, as DNA: TGTGCCAGCAGCCCCTACCTGAACAGCGGGCAGCTCTCCTACGAGCAGTACTTC. Its translation: CASSPYLNSGQLSYEQYF.

The gene calls are TRBV10-3 and TRBJ2-2; tentatively, D is TRBD2 (6 bases). V was shortened by 2 bases and J by 1 base, with 11 bases between the two germline ends. Per the germline V gene, CDR1 is ENHRY and CDR2 is SYGVKD. The CDR3 consists of 16 residues. The CDR3, as DNA: TGTGCCATCAGTGAGCTGAGGAGGGGGAACACCGGGGAGCTGTTTTTT. This translates into CAISELRRGNTGELFF.

This chain links TRBV5-1 with TRBJ1-5; 8 nucleotides agree with TRBD1. V shed 2 bases, J shed 4 bases, and the junction held 5 bases outside the gene matches. Germline loops: CDR1 SGHRS, CDR2 YFSETQ. The CDR3 consists of 15 residues. CDR3 in amino acids: CASSLRTGRNQPQHF. CDR3 DNA sequence: TGCGCCAGCAGCTTAAGGACAGGGAGGAATCAGCCCCAGCATTTT.

The chain is built from TRBV5-8 and TRBJ1-2; tentatively, D is TRBD1 (5 bases). The CDR3 runs to 19 residues. Per germline, CDR1 SGHTS and CDR2 YDEGEE. V was pared by 1 base and J by 4 bases, with 26 bases between. CDR3 nucleotides: TGTGCCAGCAGCTTGTTTGATTCCCCCTCTCCTTCAGGGATCTATGGCTACACCTTC. It codes for CASSLFDSPSPSGIYGYTF.

This chain links TRBV19 with TRBJ2-2, with 8 bases fitting TRBD2. Trimming cost V 1 base and J 5 bases; bases outside gene matches: 6. CDR3 length equals 16 residues. Germline CDR1 LNHDA, CDR2 SQIVND (reference sequence). CDR3 DNA sequence: TGTGCCAGTAGTATAGGGAGAAGCGGGAGAACCGGGGAGCTGTTTTTT. It is translated as CASSIGRSGRTGELFF.

This sequence joins TRBV7-2 and TRBJ1-2; weak D call: TRBD1 (5 bases). The V and J ends lost 5 bases and 0 bases respectively, with 10 bases between them. Germline V gene lookup returns CDR1 SGHTA and CDR2 FQGNSA. The CDR3 covers 14 residues. CDR3 nucleotides: TGTGCCAGCAGCGAGGGGCCAGCTAACTATGGCTACACCTTC. It codes for CASSEGPANYGYTF.

The chain joins TRBV10-1 to TRBJ1-6; no clear D. This CDR3 is built from 13 residues. The ends were cut back, 5 bases at V and 5 bases at J, with 7 bases in the middle. Germline lookup yields CDR1 WNHNN and CDR2 SYGVQD (reference sequence). The CDR3 DNA reads TGCGCCAGCAGTAAATCAGATAATTCACCCCTCCACTTT. Encoded protein: CASSKSDNSPLHF.

CDR3 sequence (DNA): TGCGCCAGCAGCTGGGGGCCGAACACTGAAGCTTTCTTT. Protein: CASSWGPNTEAFF. The V call is TRBV5-1, the J call TRBJ1-1, with D possibly TRBD1 on 6 matching bases. This CDR3 comprises 13 residues. In germline, CDR1 is SGHRS, CDR2 YFSETQ. Trimming removed 3 bases from V and 1 base from J, with 7 bases in between.

The V gene is TRBV6-2 or TRBV6-3, the J gene TRBJ2-7; D is uncertain. Germline CDR1 MNHEY, CDR2 SVGEGT. The CDR3 loop spans 12 amino acids. The germline V and J ends were trimmed by 5 bases and 4 bases, with 9 bases remaining between them. CDR3 nucleotides: TGTGCCAGCAGTCCCACCGTTTACGAGCAGTACTTC. It codes for CASSPTVYEQYF.

V is TRBV30 and J is TRBJ1-3; no reliable D call. V was clipped by 0 bases and J by 0 bases, with 6 bases between them. CDR1 is GTSNPN and CDR2 is SVGIG in the germline V gene (reference sequence). This CDR3 is 14 amino acids long. CDR3 in DNA: TGTGCCTGGAGTGTGGTGCTCTCTGGAAACACCATATATTTT. It yields the protein CAWSVVLSGNTIYF. Filled out from reference TRBV30 and TRBJ1-3, the complete variable domain reads SQTIHQWPATLVQPVGSPLSLECTVEGTSNPNLYWYRQAAGRGLQLLFYSVGIGQISSEVPQNLSASRPQDRQFILSSKKLLLSDSGFYLCAWSVVLSGNTIYFGEGSWLTVV.

This CDR3 is CASSLDSGNPSTDTQYF. The CDR3 nucleotides read TGTGCCAGCAGCTTAGACTCCGGAAACCCTAGCACAGATACGCAGTATTTT. V and J are TRBV7-9 and TRBJ2-3; D unresolved. Germline CDR1 is SEHNR and CDR2 is FQNEAQ (reference sequence). The CDR3 sequence is 17 residues long. Between the trimmed V and J ends, which lost 1 base and 0 bases, there was a span of 14 bases.

The CDR3 DNA sequence: TGTGCCAGCAGTGAGCAATGGAACACTGAAGCTTTCTTT. Amino acid sequence: CASSEQWNTEAFF. The V and J genes are TRBV2 and TRBJ1-1; no reliable D call. The CDR3 has 13 residues. Germline CDR1 and CDR2: SNHLY and FYNNEI. Trimming removed 3 bases at V and 1 base at J, with 6 bases between.

V usage is TRBV14 and J usage is TRBJ1-2; D call uncertain. With 2 bases removed from V and 6 bases from J, the gap between germline ends came to 16 bases. This CDR3 is built from 15 residues. Germline V gene data show CDR1 as SGHDN and CDR2 as FVKESK. CDR3 amino acids: CASSQYPPRFDGYTF. DNA for the CDR3: TGTGCCAGCAGCCAATATCCCCCCCGGTTTGATGGCTACACCTTC.

The chain couples TRBV4-3 to TRBJ2-7; D gene unclear. The CDR3 has 15 residues. From germline, CDR1 is LGHNA and CDR2 YSLEER. V gave up 0 bases and J gave up 2 bases, with 11 bases separating them. CDR3 protein: CASSQDRWETYEQYF. The CDR3 coding sequence is TGCGCCAGCAGCCAAGATAGGTGGGAAACCTACGAGCAGTACTTC.

The rearrangement links TRBV7-2 to TRBJ1-5, with unresolved D. Per the germline V gene, CDR1 is SGHTA and CDR2 is FQGNSA. The V and J ends lost 5 bases and 7 bases respectively, with 9 bases between them. The CDR3 totals 12 residues. The CDR3 sequence is CASSLDGQPQHF. CDR3 sequence (DNA): TGTGCCAGCAGCCTGGACGGACAGCCCCAGCATTTT.

This clone occurred once. The chain employs TRBV7-9 and TRBJ1-3; 8 nucleotides match TRBD1. Germline CDR1 is SEHNR and CDR2 is FQNEAQ (reference sequence). The J segment lost 11 bases and the V segment lost 4 bases, leaving 4 bases of the junction unmatched. This CDR3 region has 12 residues. The CDR3 protein is CASSSQGASIYF. CDR3 coding DNA: TGTGCCAGCAGCTCCCAGGGGGCATCCATATATTTT. The entire variable domain, with the rest obtained from reference TRBV7-9 and TRBJ1-3, is as follows: DTGVSQNPRHKITKRGQNVTFRCDPISEHNRLYWYRQTLGQGPEFLTYFQNEAQLEKSRLLSDRFSAERPKGSFSTLEIQRTEQGDSAMYLCASSSQGASIYFGEGSWLTVV.

This clone occurred once. DNA for the CDR3: TGCAGCGTTGTGGACGGAACGAACTATGGCTACACCTTC. Its translation is CSVVDGTNYGYTF. This rearrangement joins TRBV29-1 to TRBJ1-2; D ambiguous. Trimming pared 4 bases from V and 2 bases from J, leaving 11 bases between. The germline V gene encodes CDR1 SQVTM and CDR2 ANQGSEA. The length of the CDR3 is 13 residues. The entire variable domain, with the rest obtained from reference TRBV29-1 and TRBJ1-2, is as follows: SAVISQKPSRDICQRGTSLTIQCQVDSQVTMMFWYRQQPGQSLTLIATANQGSEATYESGFVIDKFPISRPNLTFSTLTVSNMSPEDSSIYLCSVVDGTNYGYTFGSGTRLTVV.